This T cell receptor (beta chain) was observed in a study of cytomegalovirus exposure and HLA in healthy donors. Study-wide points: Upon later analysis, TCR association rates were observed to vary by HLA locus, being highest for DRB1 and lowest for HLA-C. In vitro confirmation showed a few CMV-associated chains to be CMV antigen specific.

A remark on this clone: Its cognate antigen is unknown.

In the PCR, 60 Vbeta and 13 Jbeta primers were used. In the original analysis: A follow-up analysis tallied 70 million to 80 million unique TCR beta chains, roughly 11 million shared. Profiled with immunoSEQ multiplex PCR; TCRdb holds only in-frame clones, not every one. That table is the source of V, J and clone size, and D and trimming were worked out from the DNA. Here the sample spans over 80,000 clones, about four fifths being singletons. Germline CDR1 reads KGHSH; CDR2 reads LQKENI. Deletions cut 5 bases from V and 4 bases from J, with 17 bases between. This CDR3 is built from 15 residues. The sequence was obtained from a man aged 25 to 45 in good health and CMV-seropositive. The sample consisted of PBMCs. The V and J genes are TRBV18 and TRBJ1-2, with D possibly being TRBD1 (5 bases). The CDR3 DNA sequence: TGTGCCAGCTCAGAAGCAGGGATTTCGGCCTATGGCTACACCTTC. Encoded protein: CASSEAGISAYGYTF.